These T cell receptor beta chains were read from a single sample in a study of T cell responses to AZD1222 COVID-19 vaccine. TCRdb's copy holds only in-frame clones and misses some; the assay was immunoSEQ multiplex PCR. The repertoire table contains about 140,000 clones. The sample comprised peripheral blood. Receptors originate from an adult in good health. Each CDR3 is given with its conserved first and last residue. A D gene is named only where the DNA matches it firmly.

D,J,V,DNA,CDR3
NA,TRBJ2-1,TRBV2,TGTGCCAGCAGTGATCAGGGACTCGGGGAGCAGTTCTTC,CASSDQGLGEQFF
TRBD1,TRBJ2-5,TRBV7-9,TGTGCCAGCTCCCGAGACAGGGGGGGTAAAGAGACCCAGTACTTC,CASSRDRGGKETQYF
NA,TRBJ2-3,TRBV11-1,TGTGCCAGCAGCTTAGGTGACGCAGATACGCAGTATTTT,CASSLGDADTQYF
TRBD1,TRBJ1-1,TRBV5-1,TGCGCCAGCAGCGCCGACAGGGAGAACACTGAAGCTTTCTTT,CASSADRENTEAFF
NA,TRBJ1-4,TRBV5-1,TGCGCCAGCAGCTCGGGGGCGCCCGGTGAAAAACTGTTTTTT,CASSSGAPGEKLFF
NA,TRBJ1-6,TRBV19,TGTGCCAGTAGTCCCTCGGACAGCAAATTCGGTAATTCACCCCTCCACTTT,CASSPSDSKFGNSPLHF
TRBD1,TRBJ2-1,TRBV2,TGTGCCCTTCATGTTTTCGACAGGGGTACTGAGCAGTTCTTC,CALHVFDRGTEQFF
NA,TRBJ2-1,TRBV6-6,TGTGCCAGCAGTCCCGGACTGCACTACAATGAGCAGTTCTTC,CASSPGLHYNEQFF
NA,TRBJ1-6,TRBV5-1,TGCGCCAGCAGCTTGGCGGGTTGGGAGGGGAATTCACCCCTCCACTTT,CASSLAGWEGNSPLHF
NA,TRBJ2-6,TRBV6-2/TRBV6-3,TGTGCCAGCAGTTACGTGGGGACAGGGGCCAACGTCCTGACTTTC,CASSYVGTGANVLTF
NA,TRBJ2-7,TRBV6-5,TGTGCCAGCAGGACTTACGGTGCCCACGAGCAGTACTTC,CASRTYGAHEQYF
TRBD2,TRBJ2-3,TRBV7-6,TGTGCCAGCAGCCTTTCATCGAGCGGGGGCATTACGCAGTATTTT,CASSLSSSGGITQYF
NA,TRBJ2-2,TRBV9,TGTGCCAGCAGCGTTTTTAAGGGCCCGAGGGCCGGGGAGCTGTTTTTT,CASSVFKGPRAGELFF
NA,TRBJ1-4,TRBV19,TGTGCCAGTAGTGGGGGCGGACTTAATGAAAAACTGTTTTTT,CASSGGGLNEKLFF
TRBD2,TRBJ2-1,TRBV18,TGTGCCAGCTCACCCCGGACTAGCGGGGGTCCTTACAATGAGCAGTTCTTC,CASSPRTSGGPYNEQFF
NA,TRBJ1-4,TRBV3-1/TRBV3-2,TGTGCCAGCAGCCAAGGCTTTTGGCCGACACCCCCTAATGAAAAACTGTTTTTT,CASSQGFWPTPPNEKLFF
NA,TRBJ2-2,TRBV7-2,TGTGCCACCCAACTAGGGCCGAACACCGGGGAGCTGTTTTTT,CATQLGPNTGELFF
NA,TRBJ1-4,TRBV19,TGTGCCACGTCCACTGCAACTAATGAAAAACTGTTTTTT,CATSTATNEKLFF
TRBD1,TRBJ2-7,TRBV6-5,TGTGCCAGCAGTTACTCTTCGGGACAGGGGCTTCTAGGGCAGTACTTC,CASSYSSGQGLLGQYF
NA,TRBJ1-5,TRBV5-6,TGTGCCAGCAGCTTGAGGCAGGGTAATCAGCCCCAGCATTTT,CASSLRQGNQPQHF
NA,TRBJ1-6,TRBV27,TGTGCCAGCGGCCCAGTCTCCAATTCACCCCTCCACTTT,CASGPVSNSPLHF
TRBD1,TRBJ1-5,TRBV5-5,TGTGCCAGCAGCTTGGGGACAGGGGGTTCCCAGCATTTT,CASSLGTGGSQHF
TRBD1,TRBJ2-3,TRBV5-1,TGCGCCAGCAGCCCCGGGACAGGGTGGACAGATACGCAGTATTTT,CASSPGTGWTDTQYF
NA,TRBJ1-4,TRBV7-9,TGTGCCAGCAGCTTAGCAGGCGGGCGTAAGGAAAAACTGTTTTTT,CASSLAGGRKEKLFF
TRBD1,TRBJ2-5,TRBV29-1,TGCAGCGTGGGGGACAGGGGGCGTAGGGAGACCCAGTACTTC,CSVGDRGRRETQYF
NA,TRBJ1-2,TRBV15,TGTGCCACCAGCAGAGCGAGGTCTGCGGGGAATGGCTACACCTTC,CATSRARSAGNGYTF
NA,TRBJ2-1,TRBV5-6,TGTGCCAGCAGTTTCAACGACAAGATGTACAATGAGCAGTTCTTC,CASSFNDKMYNEQFF
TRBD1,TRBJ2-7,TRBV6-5,TGTGCCAGCAGCGCCGGACAGGGGGCCTACGAGCAGTACTTC,CASSAGQGAYEQYF
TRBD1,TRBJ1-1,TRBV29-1,TGCAGCGCACAGGGGATGAACACTGAAGCTTTCTTT,CSAQGMNTEAFF
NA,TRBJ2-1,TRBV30,TGTGCCTGGAAGTCCGGTGACATAGTCAATGAGCAGTTCTTC,CAWKSGDIVNEQFF